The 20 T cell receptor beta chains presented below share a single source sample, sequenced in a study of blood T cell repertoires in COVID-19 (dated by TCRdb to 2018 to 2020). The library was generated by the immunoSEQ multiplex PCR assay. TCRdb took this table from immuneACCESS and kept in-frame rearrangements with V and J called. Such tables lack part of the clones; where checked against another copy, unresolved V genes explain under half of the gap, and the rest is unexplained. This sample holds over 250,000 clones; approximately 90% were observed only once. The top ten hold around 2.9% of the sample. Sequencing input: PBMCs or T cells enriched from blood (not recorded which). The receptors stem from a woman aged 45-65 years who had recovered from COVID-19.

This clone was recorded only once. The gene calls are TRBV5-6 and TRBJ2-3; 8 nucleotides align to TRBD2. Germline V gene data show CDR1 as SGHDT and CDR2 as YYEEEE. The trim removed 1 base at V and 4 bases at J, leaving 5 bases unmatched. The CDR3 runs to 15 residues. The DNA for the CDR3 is TGTGCCAGCAGCTTGTCGACGGGAGGGCCAGATACGCAGTATTTT. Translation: CASSLSTGGPDTQYF.

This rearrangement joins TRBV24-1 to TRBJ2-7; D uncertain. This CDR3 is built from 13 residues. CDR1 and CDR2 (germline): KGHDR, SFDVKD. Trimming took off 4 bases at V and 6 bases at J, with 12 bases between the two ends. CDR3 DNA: TGTGCCACCAGTGACGCCAGCCGAGGCGAGCAGTACTTC. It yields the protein CATSDASRGEQYF.

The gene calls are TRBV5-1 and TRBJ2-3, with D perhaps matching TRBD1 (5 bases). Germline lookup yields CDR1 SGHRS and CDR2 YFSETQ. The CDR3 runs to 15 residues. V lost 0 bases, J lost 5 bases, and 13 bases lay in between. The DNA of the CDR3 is TGCGCCAGCAGCTTGGGTTACCAGGGCGAAGATACGCAGTATTTT. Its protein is CASSLGYQGEDTQYF.

CDR3 residues: CASSVGTVGNEQFF. DNA of the CDR3: TGTGCCAGCAGCGTAGGGACAGTGGGCAATGAGCAGTTCTTC. V gene TRBV9 combines with J gene TRBJ2-1; maybe TRBD1 (6 bases). Looked up from germline, CDR1 is SGDLS and CDR2 is YYNGEE. The V and J ends lost 0 bases and 6 bases respectively, with 10 bases between them. The CDR3 runs to 14 residues.

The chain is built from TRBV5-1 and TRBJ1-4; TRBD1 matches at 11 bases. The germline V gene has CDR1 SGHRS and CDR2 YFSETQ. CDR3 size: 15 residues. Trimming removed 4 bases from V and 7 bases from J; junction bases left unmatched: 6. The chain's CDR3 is CASSPGTGGSEKLFF. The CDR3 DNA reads TGCGCCAGCAGCCCCGGGACAGGGGGAAGTGAAAAACTGTTTTTT. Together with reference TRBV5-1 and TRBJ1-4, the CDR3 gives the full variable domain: KAGVTQTPRYLIKTRGQQVTLSCSPISGHRSVSWYQQTPGQGLQFLFEYFSETQRNKGNFPGRFSGRQFSNSRSEMNVSTLELGDSALYLCASSPGTGGSEKLFFGSGTQLSVL.

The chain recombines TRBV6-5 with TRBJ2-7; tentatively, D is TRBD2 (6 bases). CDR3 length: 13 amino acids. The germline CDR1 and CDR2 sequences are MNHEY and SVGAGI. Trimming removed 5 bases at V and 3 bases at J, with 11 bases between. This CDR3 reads CASSKTRVYEQYF. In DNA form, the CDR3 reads TGTGCCAGCAGTAAGACTAGGGTCTACGAGCAGTACTTC.

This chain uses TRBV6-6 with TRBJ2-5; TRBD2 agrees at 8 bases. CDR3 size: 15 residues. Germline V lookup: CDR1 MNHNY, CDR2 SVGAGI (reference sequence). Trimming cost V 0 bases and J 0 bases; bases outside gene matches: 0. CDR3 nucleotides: TGTGCCAGCAGTTACTCACTAGCGGACCAAGAGACCCAGTACTTC. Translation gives CASSYSLADQETQYF.

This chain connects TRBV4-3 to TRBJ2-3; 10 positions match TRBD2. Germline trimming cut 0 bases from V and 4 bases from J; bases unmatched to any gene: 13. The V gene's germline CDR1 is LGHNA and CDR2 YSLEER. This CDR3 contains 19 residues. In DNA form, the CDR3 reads TGCGCCAGCAGCCAAGAACCTTCGGGGGCTAGCGGGAGCGCAGATACGCAGTATTTT. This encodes CASSQEPSGASGSADTQYF.

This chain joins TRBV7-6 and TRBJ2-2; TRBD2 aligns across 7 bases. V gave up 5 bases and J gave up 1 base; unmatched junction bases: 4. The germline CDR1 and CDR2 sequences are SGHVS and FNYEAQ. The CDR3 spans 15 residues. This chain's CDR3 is CASSVSGLNTGELFF. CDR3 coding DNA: TGTGCCAGCAGCGTTAGCGGGTTGAACACCGGGGAGCTGTTTTTT.

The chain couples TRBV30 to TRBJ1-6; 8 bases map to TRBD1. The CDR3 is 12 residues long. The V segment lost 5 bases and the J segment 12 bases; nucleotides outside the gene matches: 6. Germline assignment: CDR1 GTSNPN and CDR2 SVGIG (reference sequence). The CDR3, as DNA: TGTGCCTGGGACGGACAGGGTGTACCCCTCCACTTT. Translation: CAWDGQGVPLHF. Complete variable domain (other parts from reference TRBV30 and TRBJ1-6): SQTIHQWPATLVQPVGSPLSLECTVEGTSNPNLYWYRQAAGRGLQLLFYSVGIGQISSEVPQNLSASRPQDRQFILSSKKLLLSDSGFYLCAWDGQGVPLHFGNGTRLTVT.

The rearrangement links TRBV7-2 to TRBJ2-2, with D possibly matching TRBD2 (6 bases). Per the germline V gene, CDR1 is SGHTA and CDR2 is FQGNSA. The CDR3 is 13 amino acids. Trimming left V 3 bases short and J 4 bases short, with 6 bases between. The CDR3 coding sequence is TGTGCCAGCAGCTTCGGGGGCACCGGGGAGCTGTTTTTT. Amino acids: CASSFGGTGELFF.

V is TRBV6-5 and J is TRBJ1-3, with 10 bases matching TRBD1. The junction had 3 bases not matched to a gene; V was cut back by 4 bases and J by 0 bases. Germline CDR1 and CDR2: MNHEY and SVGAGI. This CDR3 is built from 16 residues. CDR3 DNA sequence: TGTGCCAGCAGTTCCGGGACAGGGGCCTCTGGAAACACCATATATTTT. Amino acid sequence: CASSSGTGASGNTIYF.

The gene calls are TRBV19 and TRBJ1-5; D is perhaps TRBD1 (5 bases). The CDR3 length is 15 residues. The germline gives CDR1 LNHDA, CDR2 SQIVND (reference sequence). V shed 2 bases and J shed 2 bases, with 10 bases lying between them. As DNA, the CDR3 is TGTGCCAGTAGTATACGAGGAGGGGGCAATCAGCCCCAGCATTTT. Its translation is CASSIRGGGNQPQHF. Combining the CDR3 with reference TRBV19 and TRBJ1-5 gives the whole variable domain DGGITQSPKYLFRKEGQNVTLSCEQNLNHDAMYWYRQDPGQGLRLIYYSQIVNDFQKGDIAEGYSVSREKKESFPLTVTSAQKNPTAFYLCASSIRGGGNQPQHFGDGTRLSIL.

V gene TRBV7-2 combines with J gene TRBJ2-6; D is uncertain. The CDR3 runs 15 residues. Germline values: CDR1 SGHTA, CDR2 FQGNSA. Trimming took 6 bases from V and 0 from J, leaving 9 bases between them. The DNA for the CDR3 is TGTGCCAGCAGTCCAGCGTTCTCTGGGGCCAACGTCCTGACTTTC. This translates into CASSPAFSGANVLTF.

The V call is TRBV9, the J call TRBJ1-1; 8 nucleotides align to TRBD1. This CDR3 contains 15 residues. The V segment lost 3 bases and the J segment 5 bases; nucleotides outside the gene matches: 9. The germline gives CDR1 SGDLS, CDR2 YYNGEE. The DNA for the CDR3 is TGTGCCAGCAGCGCCTCCAGGACAGGGATGACTGAAGCTTTCTTT. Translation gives CASSASRTGMTEAFF.

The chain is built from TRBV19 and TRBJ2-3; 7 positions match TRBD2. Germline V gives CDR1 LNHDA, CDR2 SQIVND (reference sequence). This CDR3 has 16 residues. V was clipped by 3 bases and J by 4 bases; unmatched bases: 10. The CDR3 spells CASSIILGGRADTQYF. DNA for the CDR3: TGTGCCAGTAGTATCATTTTGGGCGGGAGAGCAGATACGCAGTATTTT.

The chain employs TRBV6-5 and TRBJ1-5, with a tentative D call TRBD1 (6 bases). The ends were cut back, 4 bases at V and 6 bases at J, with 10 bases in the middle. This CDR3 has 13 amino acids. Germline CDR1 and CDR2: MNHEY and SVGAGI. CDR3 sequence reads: CASSSGQLQPQHF. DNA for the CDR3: TGTGCCAGCAGTTCTGGACAGCTTCAGCCCCAGCATTTT.

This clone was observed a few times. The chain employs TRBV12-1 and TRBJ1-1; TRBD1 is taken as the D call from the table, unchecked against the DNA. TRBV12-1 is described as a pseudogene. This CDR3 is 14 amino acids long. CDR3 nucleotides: TGTGCCAGCAGCTTCGGACAGTGGGACACTGAAGCTTTCTTT. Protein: CASSFGQWDTEAFF.

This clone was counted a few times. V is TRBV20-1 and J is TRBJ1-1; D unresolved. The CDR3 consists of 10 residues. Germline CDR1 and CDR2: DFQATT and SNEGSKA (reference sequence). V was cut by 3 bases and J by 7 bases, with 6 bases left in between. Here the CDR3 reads CSARVSEAFF. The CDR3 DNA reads TGCAGTGCTAGGGTCAGTGAAGCTTTCTTT.

CDR3 amino acids: CSVQIGLAGGEQFF. CDR3 in DNA: TGCAGCGTTCAAATAGGACTAGCGGGGGGTGAGCAGTTCTTC. This chain links TRBV29-1 with TRBJ2-1; 14 positions agree with TRBD2. The CDR3 is made up of 14 amino acids. Germline CDR1 SQVTM, CDR2 ANQGSEA. Trimming at V came to 5 bases and at J to 9 bases, leaving 6 bases not matched to a gene.